This T cell receptor (beta chain) appears in the sequencing data of a study of T cells in Graves' hyperthyroidism and ophthalmopathy. The germline CDR1 and CDR2 sequences are SGHRS and YFSETQ. CDR3 length: 15 residues. The V end lost 4 bases, the J end lost 5 bases, and 18 bases lay between the germline ends. TCR beta CDR3 regions were amplified from RNA. A first-round RT-PCR of the TCR CDR3 used the HTBI primer set. In TCRdb, the multiplex PCR reads were re-called with MiXCR into one record per CDR3 protein. The sample records roughly 740,000 distinct CDR3 sequences, 16% being singletons. The receptor was isolated from a man between 18 and 29 years old with Graves' hyperthyroidism. What was sequenced was blood. The chain is built from TRBV5-1 and TRBJ2-5, with D possibly TRBD2 on 5 matching bases. The CDR3 protein is CASSGGMTRGETQYF. The CDR3 region has the DNA TGCGCCAGCAGCGGTGGTATGACCCGAGGGGAGACCCAGTACTTC. Combining the CDR3 with reference TRBV5-1 and TRBJ2-5 gives the whole variable domain KAGVTQTPRYLIKTRGQQVTLSCSPISGHRSVSWYQQTPGQGLQFLFEYFSETQRNKGNFPGRFSGRQFSNSRSEMNVSTLELGDSALYLCASSGGMTRGETQYFGPGTRLLVL.